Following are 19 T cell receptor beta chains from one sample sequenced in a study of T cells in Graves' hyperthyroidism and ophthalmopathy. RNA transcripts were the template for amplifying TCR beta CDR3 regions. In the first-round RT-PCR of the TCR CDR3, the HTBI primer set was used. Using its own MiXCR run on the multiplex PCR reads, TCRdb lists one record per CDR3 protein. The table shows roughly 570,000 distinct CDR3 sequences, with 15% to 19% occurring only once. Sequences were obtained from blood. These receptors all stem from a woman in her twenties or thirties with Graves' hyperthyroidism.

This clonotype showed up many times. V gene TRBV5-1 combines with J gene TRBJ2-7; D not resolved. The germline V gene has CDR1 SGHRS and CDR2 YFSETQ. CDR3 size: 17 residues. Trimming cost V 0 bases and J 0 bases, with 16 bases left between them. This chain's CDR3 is CASSLGGLGPNSYEQYF. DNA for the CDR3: TGCGCCAGCAGCTTGGGTGGCCTCGGTCCTAACTCCTACGAGCAGTACTTC. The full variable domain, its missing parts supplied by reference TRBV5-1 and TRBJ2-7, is KAGVTQTPRYLIKTRGQQVTLSCSPISGHRSVSWYQQTPGQGLQFLFEYFSETQRNKGNFPGRFSGRQFSNSRSEMNVSTLELGDSALYLCASSLGGLGPNSYEQYFGPGTRLTVT.

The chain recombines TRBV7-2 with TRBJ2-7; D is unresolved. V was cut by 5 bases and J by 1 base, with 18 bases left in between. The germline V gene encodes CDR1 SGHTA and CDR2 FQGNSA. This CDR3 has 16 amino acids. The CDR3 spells CASSPYGLNPSYEQYF. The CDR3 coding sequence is TGTGCCAGCAGCCCATATGGCTTGAACCCATCCTACGAGCAGTACTTC.

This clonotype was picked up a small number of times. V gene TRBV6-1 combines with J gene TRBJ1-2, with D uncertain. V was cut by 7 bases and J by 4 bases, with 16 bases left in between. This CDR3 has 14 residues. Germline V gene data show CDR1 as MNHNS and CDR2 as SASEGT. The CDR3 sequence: CASTRSAHPYGYTF. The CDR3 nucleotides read TGTGCCAGCACCCGGTCCGCCCACCCCTATGGCTACACCTTC.

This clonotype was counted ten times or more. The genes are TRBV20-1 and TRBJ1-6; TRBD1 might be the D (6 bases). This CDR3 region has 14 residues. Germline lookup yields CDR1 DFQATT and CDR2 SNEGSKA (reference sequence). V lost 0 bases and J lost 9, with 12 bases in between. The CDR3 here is CSARDGGHFSPLHF. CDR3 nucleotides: TGCAGTGCTAGAGATGGGGGCCATTTTTCACCCCTCCACTTT.

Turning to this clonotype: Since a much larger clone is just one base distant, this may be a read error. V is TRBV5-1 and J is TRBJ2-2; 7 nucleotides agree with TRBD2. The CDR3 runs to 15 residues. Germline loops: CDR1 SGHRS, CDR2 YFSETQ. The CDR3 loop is CASSLRLAFTGELSF. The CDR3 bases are TGCGCCAGCAGCTTAAGACTAGCCTTCACCGGGGAGCTGTCTTTT.

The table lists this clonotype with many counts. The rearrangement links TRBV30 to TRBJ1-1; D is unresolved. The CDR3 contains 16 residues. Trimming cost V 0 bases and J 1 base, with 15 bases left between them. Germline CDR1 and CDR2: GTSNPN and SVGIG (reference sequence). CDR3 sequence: CAWSVREAAANTEAFF. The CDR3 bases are TGTGCCTGGAGTGTACGGGAGGCTGCTGCGAACACTGAAGCTTTCTTT.

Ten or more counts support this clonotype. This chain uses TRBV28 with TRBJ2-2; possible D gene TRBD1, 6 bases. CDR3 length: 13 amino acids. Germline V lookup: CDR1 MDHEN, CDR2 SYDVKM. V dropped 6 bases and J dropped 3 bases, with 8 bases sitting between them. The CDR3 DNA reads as TGTGCCAGCAGGAGGACAGACACCGGGGAGCTGTTTTTT. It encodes CASRRTDTGELFF.

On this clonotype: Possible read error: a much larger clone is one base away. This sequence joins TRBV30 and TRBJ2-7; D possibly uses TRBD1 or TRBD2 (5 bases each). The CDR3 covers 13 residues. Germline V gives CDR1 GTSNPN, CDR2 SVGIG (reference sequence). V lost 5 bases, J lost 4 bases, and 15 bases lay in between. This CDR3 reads CAWRPQGPYEQYF. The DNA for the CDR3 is TGTGCCTGGCGACCGCAGGGACCTTACGAGCAGTACTTC.

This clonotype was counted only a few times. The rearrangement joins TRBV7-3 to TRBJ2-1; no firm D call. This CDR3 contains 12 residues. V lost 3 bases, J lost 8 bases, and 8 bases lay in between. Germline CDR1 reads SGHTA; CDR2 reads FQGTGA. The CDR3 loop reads CASSFGRDEQFF. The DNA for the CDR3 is TGTGCCAGCAGCTTCGGCCGTGATGAGCAGTTCTTC.

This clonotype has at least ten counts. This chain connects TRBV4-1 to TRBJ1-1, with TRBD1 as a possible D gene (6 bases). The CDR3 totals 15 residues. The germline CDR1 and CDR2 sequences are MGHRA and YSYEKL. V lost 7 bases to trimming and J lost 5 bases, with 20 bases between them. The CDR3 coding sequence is TGCGCCAGCACCTACAGGGTCGCCCTAGGAACTGAAGCTTTCTTT. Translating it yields CASTYRVALGTEAFF.

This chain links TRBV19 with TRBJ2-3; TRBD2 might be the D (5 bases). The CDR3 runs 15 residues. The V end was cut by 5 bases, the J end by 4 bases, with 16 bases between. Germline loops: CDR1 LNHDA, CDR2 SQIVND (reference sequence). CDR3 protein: CASSPAGIVADTQYF. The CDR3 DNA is TGTGCCAGTAGTCCGGCCGGGATTGTAGCAGATACGCAGTATTTT.

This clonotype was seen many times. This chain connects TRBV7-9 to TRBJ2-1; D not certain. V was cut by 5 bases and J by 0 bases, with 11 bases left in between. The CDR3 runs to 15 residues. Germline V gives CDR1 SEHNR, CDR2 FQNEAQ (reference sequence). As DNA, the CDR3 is TGTGCCAGCAGCCAAACACCAAGCTCCTACAATGAGCAGTTCTTC. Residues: CASSQTPSSYNEQFF.

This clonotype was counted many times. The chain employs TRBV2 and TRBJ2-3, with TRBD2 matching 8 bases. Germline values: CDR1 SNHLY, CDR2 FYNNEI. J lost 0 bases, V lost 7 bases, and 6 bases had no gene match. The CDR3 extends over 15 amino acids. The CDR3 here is CASKSRTSSTDTQYF. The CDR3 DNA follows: TGTGCCAGCAAAAGCCGGACTAGCAGCACAGATACGCAGTATTTT.

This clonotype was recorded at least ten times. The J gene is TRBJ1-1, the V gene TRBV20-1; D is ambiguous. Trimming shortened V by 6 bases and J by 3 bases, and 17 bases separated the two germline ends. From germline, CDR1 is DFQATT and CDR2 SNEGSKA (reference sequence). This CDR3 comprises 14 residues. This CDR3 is CSAKPQVRDTEAFF. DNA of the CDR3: TGCAGTGCCAAGCCTCAGGTGAGAGACACTGAAGCTTTCTTT.

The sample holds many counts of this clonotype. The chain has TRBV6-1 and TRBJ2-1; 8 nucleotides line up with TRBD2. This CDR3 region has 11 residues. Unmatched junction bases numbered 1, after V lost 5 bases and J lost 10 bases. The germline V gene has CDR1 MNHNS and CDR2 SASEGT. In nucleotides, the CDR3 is TGTGCCAGCAGTCGGGGGGGAGAGCAGTTCTTC. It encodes CASSRGGEQFF.

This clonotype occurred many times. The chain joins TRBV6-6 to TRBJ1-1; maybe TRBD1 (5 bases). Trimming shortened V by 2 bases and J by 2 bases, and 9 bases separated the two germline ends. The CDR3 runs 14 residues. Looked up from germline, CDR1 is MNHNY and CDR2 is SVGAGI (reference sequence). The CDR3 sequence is CASSYGAGNTEAFF. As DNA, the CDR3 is TGTGCCAGCAGTTACGGGGCAGGAAACACTGAAGCTTTCTTT.

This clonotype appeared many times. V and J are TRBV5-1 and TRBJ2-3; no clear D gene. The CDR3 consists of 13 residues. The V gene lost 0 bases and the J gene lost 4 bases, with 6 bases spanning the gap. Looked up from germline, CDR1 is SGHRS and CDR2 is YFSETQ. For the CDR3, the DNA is TGCGCCAGCAGCTTGGCCAAGGCAGATACGCAGTATTTT. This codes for CASSLAKADTQYF.

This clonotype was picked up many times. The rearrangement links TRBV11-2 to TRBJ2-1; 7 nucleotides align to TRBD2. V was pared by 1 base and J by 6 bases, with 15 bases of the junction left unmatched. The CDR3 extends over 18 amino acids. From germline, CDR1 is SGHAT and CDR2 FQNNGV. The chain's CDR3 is CASSLGKVLRGSSNEQFF. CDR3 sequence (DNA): TGTGCCAGCAGCTTAGGTAAAGTTCTACGCGGGAGTAGCAATGAGCAGTTCTTC.

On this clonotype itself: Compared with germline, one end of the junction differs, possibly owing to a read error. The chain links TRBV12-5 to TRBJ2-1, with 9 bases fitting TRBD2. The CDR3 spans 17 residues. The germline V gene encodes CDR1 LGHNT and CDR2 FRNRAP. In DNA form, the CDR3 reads TGTGCTAATGGTTTGGCCGTCCTAGCGGGGAACTACAATGAGCAGTTCTTC. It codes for CANGLAVLAGNYNEQFF.